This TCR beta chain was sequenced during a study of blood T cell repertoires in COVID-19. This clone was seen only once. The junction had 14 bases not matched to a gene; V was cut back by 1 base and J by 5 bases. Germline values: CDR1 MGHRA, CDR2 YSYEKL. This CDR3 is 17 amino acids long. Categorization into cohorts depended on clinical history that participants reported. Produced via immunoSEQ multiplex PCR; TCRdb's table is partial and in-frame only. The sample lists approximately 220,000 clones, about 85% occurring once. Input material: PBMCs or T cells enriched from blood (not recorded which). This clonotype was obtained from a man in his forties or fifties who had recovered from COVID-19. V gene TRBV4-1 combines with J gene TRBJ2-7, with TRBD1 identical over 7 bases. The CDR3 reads CASSQGDSFQTRDEQYF. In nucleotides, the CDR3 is TGCGCCAGCAGCCAAGGGGACAGCTTTCAAACTCGGGACGAGCAGTACTTC.